This T cell receptor beta chain is from a study of monozygotic twins with inflammatory bowel disease. During cDNA synthesis, UMIs that each contained a 6-nucleotide sample barcode were added by means of template switching. TCRdb re-analyzed the 5' RACE reads; it lists each CDR3 protein once, without DNA. The table for this sample gives 150,000 to 200,000 distinct CDR3 sequences. Study results and caveats: Researchers reported no repertoire similarity difference between concordant and discordant twins, possibly from limited power. Sharing of clonotypes with others was lower in IBD patients than in healthy twins, and this was especially so with disease activity.

Looked up from germline, CDR1 is MNHNS and CDR2 is SASEGT. There are 16 residues in the CDR3. As to this clonotype: The antigen is unknown.

This chain uses TRBV6-1 with TRBJ2-3; checking the TCRdb D call of TRBD2 is not possible without DNA. The sample was blood. This receptor was obtained from a human donor with ulcerative colitis or Crohn's disease, or a healthy co-twin of an affected twin (not recorded which). The CDR3 loop reads CASSRGLRNGPDTQYF.